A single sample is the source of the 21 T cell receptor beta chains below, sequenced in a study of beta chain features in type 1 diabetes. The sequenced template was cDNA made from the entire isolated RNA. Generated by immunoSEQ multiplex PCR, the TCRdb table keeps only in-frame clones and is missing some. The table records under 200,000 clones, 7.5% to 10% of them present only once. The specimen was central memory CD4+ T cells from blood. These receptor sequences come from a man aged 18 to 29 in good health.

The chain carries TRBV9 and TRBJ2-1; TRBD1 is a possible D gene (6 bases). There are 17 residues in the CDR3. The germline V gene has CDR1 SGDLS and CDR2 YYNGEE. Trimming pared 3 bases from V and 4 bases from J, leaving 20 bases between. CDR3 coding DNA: TGTGCCAGCAGCGAGAGCCCCCAGGGGTGGCCTTACAATGAGCAGTTCTTC. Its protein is CASSESPQGWPYNEQFF.

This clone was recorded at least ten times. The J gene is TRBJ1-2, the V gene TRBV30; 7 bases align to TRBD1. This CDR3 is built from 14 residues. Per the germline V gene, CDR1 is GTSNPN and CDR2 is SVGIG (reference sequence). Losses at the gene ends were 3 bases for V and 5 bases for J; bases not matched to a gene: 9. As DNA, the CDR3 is TGTGCCTGGAGAGCTGACAGGGATGGGTATGGCTACACCTTC. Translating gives CAWRADRDGYGYTF.

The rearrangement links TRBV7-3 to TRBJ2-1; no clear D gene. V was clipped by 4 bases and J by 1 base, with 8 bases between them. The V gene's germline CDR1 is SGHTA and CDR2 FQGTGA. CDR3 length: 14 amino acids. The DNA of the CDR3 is TGTGCCAGCAGCTACCAACGGTCCTACAATGAGCAGTTCTTC. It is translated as CASSYQRSYNEQFF.

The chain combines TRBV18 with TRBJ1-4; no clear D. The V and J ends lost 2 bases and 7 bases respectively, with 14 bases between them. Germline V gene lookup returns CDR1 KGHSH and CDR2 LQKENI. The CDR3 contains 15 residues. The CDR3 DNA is TGTGCCAGCTCACCATCACGGGAGCAGATTGAAAAACTGTTTTTT. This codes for CASSPSREQIEKLFF.

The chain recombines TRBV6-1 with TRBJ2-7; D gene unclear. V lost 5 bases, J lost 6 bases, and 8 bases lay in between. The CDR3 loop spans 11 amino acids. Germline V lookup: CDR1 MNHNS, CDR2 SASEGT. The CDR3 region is CASSRRVEQYF. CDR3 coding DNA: TGTGCCAGCAGTCGAAGAGTCGAGCAGTACTTC.

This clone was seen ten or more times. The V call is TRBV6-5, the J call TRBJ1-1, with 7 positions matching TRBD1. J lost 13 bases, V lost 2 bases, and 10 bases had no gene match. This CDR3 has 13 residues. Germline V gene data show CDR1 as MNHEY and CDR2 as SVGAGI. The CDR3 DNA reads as TGTGCCAGCAGTTACGAGGCAGGGGGTCAACTTTTCTTT. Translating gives CASSYEAGGQLFF.

The CDR3 sequence is CASSPPSVHEQYF. The CDR3 DNA reads TGTGCCAGCTCACCACCCTCCGTCCACGAGCAGTACTTC. V is TRBV18 and J is TRBJ2-5, with D hard to call. TRBJ2-7 explains the end of the DNA better; the J call may be wrong. This CDR3 is built from 13 residues. CDR1 KGHSH and CDR2 LQKENI come from the germline V gene.

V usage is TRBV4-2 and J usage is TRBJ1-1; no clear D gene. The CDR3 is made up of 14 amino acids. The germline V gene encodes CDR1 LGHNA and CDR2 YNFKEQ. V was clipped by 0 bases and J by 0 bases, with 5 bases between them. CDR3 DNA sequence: TGTGCCAGCAGCCAAGAAGCGGTGAACACTGAAGCTTTCTTT. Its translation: CASSQEAVNTEAFF.

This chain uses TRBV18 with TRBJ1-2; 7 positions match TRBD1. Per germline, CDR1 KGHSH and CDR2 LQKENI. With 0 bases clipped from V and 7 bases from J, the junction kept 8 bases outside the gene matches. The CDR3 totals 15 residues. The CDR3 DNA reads TGTGCCAGCTCACCACCGTCAGAACAGGGGAGTGGCTACACCTTC. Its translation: CASSPPSEQGSGYTF.

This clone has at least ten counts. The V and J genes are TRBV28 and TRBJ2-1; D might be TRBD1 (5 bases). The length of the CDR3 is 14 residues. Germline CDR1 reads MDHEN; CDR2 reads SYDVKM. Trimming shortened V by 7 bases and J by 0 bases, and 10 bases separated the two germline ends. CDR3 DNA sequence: TGTGCCAGCAACCGACAGAACTCCTACAATGAGCAGTTCTTC. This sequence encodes CASNRQNSYNEQFF.

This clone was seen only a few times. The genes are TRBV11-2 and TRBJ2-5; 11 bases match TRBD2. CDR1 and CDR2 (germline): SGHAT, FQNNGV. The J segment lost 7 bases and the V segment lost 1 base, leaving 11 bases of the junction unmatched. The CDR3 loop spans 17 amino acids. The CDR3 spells CASSLGGRLAGGGTQYF. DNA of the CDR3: TGTGCCAGCAGCTTAGGGGGGCGGCTAGCGGGAGGAGGGACCCAGTACTTC.

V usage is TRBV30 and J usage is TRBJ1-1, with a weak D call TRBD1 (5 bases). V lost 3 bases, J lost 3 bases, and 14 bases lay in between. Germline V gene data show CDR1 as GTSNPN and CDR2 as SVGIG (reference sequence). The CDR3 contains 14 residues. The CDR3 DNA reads TGTGCCTGGAGGGAGGGGATTTCCGACACTGAAGCTTTCTTT. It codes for CAWREGISDTEAFF.

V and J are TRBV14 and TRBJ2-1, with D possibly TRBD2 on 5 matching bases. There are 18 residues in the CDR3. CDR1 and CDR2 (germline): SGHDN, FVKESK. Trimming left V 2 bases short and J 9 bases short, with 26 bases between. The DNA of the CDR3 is TGTGCCAGCAGCCAATTGACGCGGGCAACTAGGAGAGATAGTGAGCAGTTCTTC. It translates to CASSQLTRATRRDSEQFF. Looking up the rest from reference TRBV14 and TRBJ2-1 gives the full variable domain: EAGVTQFPSHSVIEKGQTVTLRCDPISGHDNLYWYRRVMGKEIKFLLHFVKESKQDESGMPNNRFLAERTGGTYSTLKVQPAELEDSGVYFCASSQLTRATRRDSEQFFGPGTRLTVL.

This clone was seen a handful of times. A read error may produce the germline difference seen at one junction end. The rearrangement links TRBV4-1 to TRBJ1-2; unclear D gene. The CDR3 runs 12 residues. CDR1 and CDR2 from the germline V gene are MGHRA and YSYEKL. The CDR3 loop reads CASSQGPGGYTF. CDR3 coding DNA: TGTGCCAGCAGCCAAGGGCCCGGCGGGTACACCTTC.

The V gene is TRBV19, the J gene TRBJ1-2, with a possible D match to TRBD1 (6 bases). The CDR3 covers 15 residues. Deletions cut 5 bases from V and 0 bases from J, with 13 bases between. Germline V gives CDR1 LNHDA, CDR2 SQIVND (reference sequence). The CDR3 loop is CASSLGTSSNYGYTF. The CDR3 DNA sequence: TGTGCCAGTAGTCTGGGGACAAGCTCTAACTATGGCTACACCTTC.

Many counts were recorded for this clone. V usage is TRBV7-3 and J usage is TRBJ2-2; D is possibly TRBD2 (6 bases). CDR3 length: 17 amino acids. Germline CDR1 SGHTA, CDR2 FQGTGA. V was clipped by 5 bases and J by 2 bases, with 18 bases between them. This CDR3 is CASSPSPERANTGELFF. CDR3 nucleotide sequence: TGTGCCAGCAGCCCATCACCTGAGCGGGCTAACACCGGGGAGCTGTTTTTT.

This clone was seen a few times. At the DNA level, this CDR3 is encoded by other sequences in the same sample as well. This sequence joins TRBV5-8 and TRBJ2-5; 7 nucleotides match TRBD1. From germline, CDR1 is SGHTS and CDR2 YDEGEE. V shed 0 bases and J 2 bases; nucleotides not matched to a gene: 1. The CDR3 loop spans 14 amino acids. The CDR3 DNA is TGTGCCAGCAGCTTGGACAGGGGACAAGAGACCCAGTACTTC. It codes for CASSLDRGQETQYF.

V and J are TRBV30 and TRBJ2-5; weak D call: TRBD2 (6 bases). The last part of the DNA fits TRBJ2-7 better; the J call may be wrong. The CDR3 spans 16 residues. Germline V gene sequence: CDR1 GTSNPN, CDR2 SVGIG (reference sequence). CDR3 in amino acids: CAWSGEDGVSIYEQYF. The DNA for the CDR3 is TGTGCCTGGAGTGGGGAGGACGGCGTTTCTATATACGAGCAGTACTTC.

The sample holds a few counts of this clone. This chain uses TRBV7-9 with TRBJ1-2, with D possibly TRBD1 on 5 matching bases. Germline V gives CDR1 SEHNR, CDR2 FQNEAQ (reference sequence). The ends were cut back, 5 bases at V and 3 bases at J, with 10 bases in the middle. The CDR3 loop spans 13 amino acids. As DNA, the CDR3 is TGTGCCAGCAGCGTCGGGGGTTACTATGGCTACACCTTC. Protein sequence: CASSVGGYYGYTF.

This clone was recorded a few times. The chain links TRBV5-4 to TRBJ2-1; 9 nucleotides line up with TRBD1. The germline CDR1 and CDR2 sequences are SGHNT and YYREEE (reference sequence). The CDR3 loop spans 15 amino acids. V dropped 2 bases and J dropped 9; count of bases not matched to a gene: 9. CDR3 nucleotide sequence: TGTGCCAGCAGCTTAGGGGACAGGGCAAACTCTGAGCAGTTCTTC. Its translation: CASSLGDRANSEQFF.

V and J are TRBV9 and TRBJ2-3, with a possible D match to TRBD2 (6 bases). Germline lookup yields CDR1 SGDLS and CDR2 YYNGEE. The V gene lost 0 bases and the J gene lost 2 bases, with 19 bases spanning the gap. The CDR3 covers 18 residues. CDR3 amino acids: CASSVGKRRGRSTDTQYF. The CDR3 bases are TGTGCCAGCAGCGTAGGAAAACGGCGGGGACGCTCCACAGATACGCAGTATTTT.